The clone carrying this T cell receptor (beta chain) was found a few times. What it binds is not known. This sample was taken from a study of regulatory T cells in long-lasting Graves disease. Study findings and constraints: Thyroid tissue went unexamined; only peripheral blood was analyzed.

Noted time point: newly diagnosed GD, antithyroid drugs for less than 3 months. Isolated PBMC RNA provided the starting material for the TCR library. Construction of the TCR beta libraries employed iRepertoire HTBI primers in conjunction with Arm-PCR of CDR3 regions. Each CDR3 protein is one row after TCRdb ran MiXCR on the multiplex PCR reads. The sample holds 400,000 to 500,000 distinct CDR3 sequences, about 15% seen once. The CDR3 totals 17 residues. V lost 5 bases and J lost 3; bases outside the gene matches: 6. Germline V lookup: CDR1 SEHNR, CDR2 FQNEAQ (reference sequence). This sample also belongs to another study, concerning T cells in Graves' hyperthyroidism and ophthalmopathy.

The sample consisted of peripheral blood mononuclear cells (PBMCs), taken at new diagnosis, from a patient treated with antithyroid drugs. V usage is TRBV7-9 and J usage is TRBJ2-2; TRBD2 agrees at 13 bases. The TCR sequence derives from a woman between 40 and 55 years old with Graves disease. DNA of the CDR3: TGTGCCAGCAGCCCCCGGACTAGCGGGAGTTACACCGGGGAGCTGTTTTTT. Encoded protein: CASSPRTSGSYTGELFF.